One sample yielded the 30 T cell receptor beta chains listed below, sequenced in a study of T cell changes during pregnancy in multiple sclerosis. Some clones are missing from TCRdb's copy, which holds only in-frame ones; the method was immunoSEQ multiplex PCR. The table shows tens of thousands of clones, with more than 90% occurring only once. The sequencing here drew on peripheral blood, taken after pregnancy. These receptors all come from a female donor in good health, enrolled as a control in a pregnancy study.

CDR3 bases: TGTGCCAGCAGTGATTCTTCCAGGAGGTATGGCTACACCTTC. Protein: CASSDSSRRYGYTF. The V and J genes are TRBV6-4 and TRBJ1-2; D call uncertain. CDR1 and CDR2 (germline): MRHNA, SNTAGT. The V and J ends lost 3 bases and 5 bases respectively, with 13 bases between them. This CDR3 is built from 14 residues.

The CDR3, as DNA: TGCGCCAGCAATCGGGCGGGGGGAACCGAAGCTTTCTTT. It yields the protein CASNRAGGTEAFF. The chain has TRBV5-1 and TRBJ1-1, with D possibly matching TRBD1 (5 bases). This CDR3 is built from 13 residues. CDR1 and CDR2 (germline): SGHRS, YFSETQ. V was pared by 6 bases and J by 8 bases, with 17 bases between.

V and J are TRBV5-1 and TRBJ2-7; 7 positions match TRBD2. Per the germline V gene, CDR1 is SGHRS and CDR2 is YFSETQ. V trimming: 2 bases; J trimming: 4 bases; junction bases outside the gene matches: 12. The CDR3 covers 16 residues. CDR3 in DNA: TGCGCCAGCAGCTTTGTTCGCGGGGGTGTCCGGTACGAGCAGTACTTC. As protein: CASSFVRGGVRYEQYF.

J is TRBJ1-1 and V is TRBV7-2; a possible D gene is TRBD1 (5 bases). The CDR3 is 15 amino acids. Germline assignment: CDR1 SGHTA and CDR2 FQGNSA. V was trimmed by 5 bases and J by 2 bases, leaving 15 bases between them. The CDR3 DNA reads as TGTGCCAGCAGCCGAAGTGGGGGACTAAACACTGAAGCTTTCTTT. It yields the protein CASSRSGGLNTEAFF. The whole variable domain, filled in from reference TRBV7-2 and TRBJ1-1, reads GAGVSQSPSNKVTEKGKDVELRCDPISGHTALYWYRQSLGQGLEFLIYFQGNSAPDKSGLPSDRFSAERTGGSVSTLTIQRTQQEDSAVYLCASSRSGGLNTEAFFGQGTRLTVV.

This chain uses TRBV6-1 with TRBJ1-2; D is ambiguous. V was pared by 5 bases and J by 4 bases, with 5 bases between. Germline CDR1 and CDR2: MNHNS and SASEGT. This CDR3 is 11 amino acids long. The CDR3 bases are TGTGCCAGCAGTCACTCCTATGGCTACACCTTC. Translating gives CASSHSYGYTF.

This chain links TRBV28 with TRBJ2-5, with D possibly matching TRBD1 (6 bases). V was cut by 7 bases and J by 2 bases, with 17 bases left in between. This CDR3 is 15 amino acids long. Germline V gene sequence: CDR1 MDHEN, CDR2 SYDVKM. The CDR3: CASTRTEALQETQYF. CDR3 DNA: TGTGCCAGCACTAGGACAGAAGCACTTCAAGAGACCCAGTACTTC.

The genes are TRBV6-1 and TRBJ2-2; TRBD2 matches 11 bases. J gave up 7 bases and V 4 bases, and 11 bases lay outside the gene matches. Germline V gives CDR1 MNHNS, CDR2 SASEGT. The CDR3 consists of 17 residues. This CDR3 is CASSAEISGGAFGELFF. Here the CDR3 DNA reads TGTGCCAGCAGTGCCGAAATTAGCGGGGGGGCCTTCGGGGAGCTGTTTTTT.

This clone was picked up one time. The V call is TRBV2, the J call TRBJ1-2; the match to TRBD1 covers 8 bases. Germline V CDR1 and CDR2: SNHLY, FYNNEI. J was trimmed by 2 bases and V by 7 bases; bases with no gene match: 6. The CDR3 runs to 14 residues. The CDR3 protein is CASIRGQENYGYTF. Written as DNA, the CDR3 is TGTGCCAGCATCAGGGGACAGGAGAACTATGGCTACACCTTC.

This sequence joins TRBV19 and TRBJ1-5; 9 nucleotides agree with TRBD1. V was pared by 5 bases and J by 7 bases, with 6 bases of the junction left unmatched. Germline CDR1 reads LNHDA; CDR2 reads SQIVND (reference sequence). This CDR3 is 14 amino acids long. The DNA for the CDR3 is TGTGCCAGTAGTTCACAGGGGGCCTTCCAGCCCCAGCATTTT. Protein sequence: CASSSQGAFQPQHF.

This chain joins TRBV19 and TRBJ1-5, with 8 bases that match TRBD1. CDR1 and CDR2 (germline): LNHDA, SQIVND (reference sequence). V trimming: 3 bases; J trimming: 0 bases; junction bases outside the gene matches: 4. The CDR3 spans 16 residues. This CDR3 reads CASSIQGAPSNQPQHF. The CDR3 DNA follows: TGTGCCAGTAGTATCCAGGGGGCCCCTAGCAATCAGCCCCAGCATTTT.

This clone was counted once. The chain couples TRBV7-9 to TRBJ1-2, with TRBD1 as a possible D gene (6 bases). Trimming removed 2 bases at V and 6 bases at J, with 16 bases between. CDR1 is SEHNR and CDR2 is FQNEAQ in the germline V gene (reference sequence). The CDR3 runs to 15 residues. The CDR3 DNA is TGTGCCAGCAGCTTACCGGACAGAACTTCAAATGGCTACACCTTC. Its translation is CASSLPDRTSNGYTF.

This clone has just a few counts. The chain couples TRBV2 to TRBJ1-6; a possible D gene is TRBD1 (5 bases). V lost 5 bases, J lost 7 bases, and 9 bases lay in between. The CDR3 totals 13 residues. Germline CDR1 reads SNHLY; CDR2 reads FYNNEI. Here the CDR3 reads CASSRGINSPLHF. The CDR3 DNA follows: TGTGCCAGCAGTAGGGGTATCAATTCACCCCTCCACTTT.

This rearrangement joins TRBV7-2 to TRBJ2-3, with 8 nucleotides matching TRBD2. CDR3 length equals 16 residues. The junction had 5 bases not matched to a gene; V was cut back by 2 bases and J by 1 base. Germline values: CDR1 SGHTA, CDR2 FQGNSA. CDR3 residues: CASSLSVGGGTDTQYF. Here the CDR3 DNA reads TGTGCCAGCAGCTTAAGCGTCGGGGGGGGCACAGATACGCAGTATTTT. Full variable domain (outside the CDR3, taken from reference TRBV7-2 and TRBJ2-3): GAGVSQSPSNKVTEKGKDVELRCDPISGHTALYWYRQSLGQGLEFLIYFQGNSAPDKSGLPSDRFSAERTGGSVSTLTIQRTQQEDSAVYLCASSLSVGGGTDTQYFGPGTRLTVL.

This clone showed up just once. The gene calls are TRBV9 and TRBJ2-2; no clear D. V was trimmed by 1 base and J by 4 bases, leaving 8 bases between them. Looked up from germline, CDR1 is SGDLS and CDR2 is YYNGEE. This CDR3 region has 14 residues. CDR3 bases: TGTGCCAGCAGCGTAAATGCAGTCACCGGGGAGCTGTTTTTT. Translating it yields CASSVNAVTGELFF.

The chain employs TRBV5-1 and TRBJ2-5; 10 nucleotides agree with TRBD2. With V trimmed by 4 bases and J by 5 bases, 8 bases remained unmatched. CDR1 is SGHRS and CDR2 is YFSETQ in the germline V gene. This CDR3 has 15 amino acids. CDR3 amino acids: CASSPQTSGHETQYF. The CDR3 DNA sequence: TGCGCCAGCAGCCCACAGACTAGCGGGCATGAGACCCAGTACTTC.

V usage is TRBV28 and J usage is TRBJ1-3; 7 bases map to TRBD1. The junction had 13 bases not matched to a gene; V was cut back by 6 bases and J by 5 bases. The CDR3 covers 16 residues. Per germline, CDR1 MDHEN and CDR2 SYDVKM. The CDR3 bases are TGTGCCAGCAGCCCCGCGAAAACAGGGGTTAGAAACACCATATATTTT. Protein sequence: CASSPAKTGVRNTIYF.

V and J are TRBV16 and TRBJ2-2; D is ambiguous. The CDR3 consists of 14 residues. The V gene lost 4 bases and the J gene lost 2 bases, with 8 bases spanning the gap. CDR1 and CDR2 from the germline V gene are KGHSY and FQNENV. CDR3 sequence: CASSPLENTGELFF. The CDR3 DNA follows: TGTGCCAGCAGCCCCCTAGAAAACACCGGGGAGCTGTTTTTT. The full variable domain, completed using reference TRBV16 and TRBJ2-2, is GEEVAQTPKHLVRGEGQKAKLYCAPIKGHSYVFWYQQVLKNEFKFLISFQNENVFDETGMPKERFSAKCLPNSPCSLEIQATKLEDSAVYFCASSPLENTGELFFGEGSRLTVL.

V and J are TRBV5-5 and TRBJ1-3; D is ambiguous. The CDR3 length is 14 residues. With 2 bases removed from V and 4 bases from J, the gap between germline ends came to 10 bases. The germline gives CDR1 SGHKS, CDR2 YYEKEE (reference sequence). CDR3 sequence reads: CASSLGRGGNTIYF. The DNA of the CDR3 is TGTGCCAGCAGCTTAGGGAGAGGAGGAAACACCATATATTTT.

V usage is TRBV6-6 and J usage is TRBJ2-2, with D perhaps matching TRBD1 (5 bases). The germline V gene has CDR1 MNHNY and CDR2 SVGAGI (reference sequence). CDR3 length equals 15 residues. Between the trimmed V and J ends, which lost 8 bases and 3 bases, there was a span of 16 bases. The CDR3 loop is CASCRRQGDTGELFF. The CDR3, as DNA: TGTGCCAGCTGTAGGCGGCAGGGCGACACCGGGGAGCTGTTTTTT.

The chain links TRBV18 to TRBJ1-1; D is possibly TRBD1 (6 bases). V lost 3 bases to trimming and J lost 6 bases, with 17 bases between them. Germline CDR1 reads KGHSH; CDR2 reads LQKENI. The CDR3 length is 15 residues. The CDR3 sequence: CASSPGHLGQPEAFF. For the CDR3, the DNA is TGTGCCAGCTCACCGGGACATCTAGGACAGCCTGAAGCTTTCTTT.

The chain joins TRBV7-2 to TRBJ1-2, with TRBD1 as a possible D gene (5 bases). Trimming pared 1 base from V and 8 bases from J, leaving 11 bases between. CDR3 length: 13 residues. CDR1 SGHTA and CDR2 FQGNSA come from the germline V gene. The DNA of the CDR3 is TGTGCCAGCAGCTTAGGAGCAGGGCGAGGCTACACCTTC. Its protein is CASSLGAGRGYTF.

The V call is TRBV7-8, the J call TRBJ2-3; possibly TRBD1 for D (6 bases). There are 15 residues in the CDR3. The germline CDR1 and CDR2 sequences are SGHVS and FQNEAQ. Trimming left V 3 bases short and J 5 bases short, with 15 bases between. For the CDR3, the DNA is TGTGCCAGCAGCTTCCGCACAGGGCCTGGAGATACGCAGTATTTT. Its translation: CASSFRTGPGDTQYF.

This chain joins TRBV6-1 and TRBJ2-3; D may be TRBD1 (8 bases). V was clipped by 6 bases and J by 4 bases, with 17 bases between them. Germline V gene lookup returns CDR1 MNHNS and CDR2 SASEGT. The CDR3 extends over 15 amino acids. The CDR3 spells CASRATGGVPDTQYF. The CDR3 DNA reads as TGTGCCAGCAGGGCAACAGGGGGGGTTCCAGATACGCAGTATTTT.

This clone occurred a few times. This rearrangement joins TRBV7-9 to TRBJ1-6, with a tentative D call TRBD1 (6 bases). CDR1 is SEHNR and CDR2 is FQNEAQ in the germline V gene (reference sequence). The CDR3 is 13 amino acids. Trimming shortened V by 5 bases and J by 10 bases, and 12 bases separated the two germline ends. CDR3 sequence (DNA): TGTGCCAGCAGCCAAACAGGGAACTCACCCCTCCACTTT. Its translation is CASSQTGNSPLHF.

The chain combines TRBV19 with TRBJ1-5; 7 bases line up with TRBD1. Germline loops: CDR1 LNHDA, CDR2 SQIVND (reference sequence). This CDR3 contains 15 residues. The V gene end was trimmed by 6 bases and the J gene end by 4 bases; junction bases not matched to a gene: 9. CDR3 sequence reads: CASRLTETGNQPQHF. CDR3 bases: TGTGCCAGTAGGCTAACGGAGACAGGGAATCAGCCCCAGCATTTT.

The chain links TRBV21-1 to TRBJ2-1; no check of the table's D call, TRBD2, against the DNA was made. TRBV21-1 is a recognized pseudogene. The length of the CDR3 is 14 residues. Here the CDR3 reads CASTRGLAGREQFF. CDR3 nucleotides: TGTGCCAGCACCCGAGGACTAGCGGGCCGTGAGCAGTTCTTC.

This rearrangement joins TRBV6-5 to TRBJ1-6, with a tentative D call TRBD1 (5 bases). Germline-derived CDR1 and CDR2 are MNHEY and SVGAGI. V was cut by 4 bases and J by 0 bases, with 10 bases left in between. The CDR3 spans 16 residues. The CDR3 is CASSLDTHSYNSPLHF. The CDR3 DNA reads as TGTGCCAGCAGTTTGGACACCCACTCCTATAATTCACCCCTCCACTTT.

This rearrangement joins TRBV6-6 to TRBJ2-3; the D gene is possibly TRBD2 (6 bases). Looked up from germline, CDR1 is MNHNY and CDR2 is SVGAGI (reference sequence). V was pared by 0 bases and J by 5 bases, with 9 bases between. This CDR3 has 14 residues. For the CDR3, the DNA is TGTGCCAGCAGTTACTCGAGTAGCGGAGATACGCAGTATTTT. Translation: CASSYSSSGDTQYF.

The V and J genes are TRBV5-5 and TRBJ1-2; TRBD1 might be the D (6 bases). The CDR3 sequence is 14 residues long. Germline V gene sequence: CDR1 SGHKS, CDR2 YYEKEE (reference sequence). Trimming took 0 bases from V and 3 from J, leaving 9 bases between them. The DNA of the CDR3 is TGTGCCAGCAGCTTGGGGCCAGGGGACTATGGCTACACCTTC. This translates into CASSLGPGDYGYTF. Drawing the rest from reference TRBV5-5 and TRBJ1-2, the complete variable domain is DAGVTQSPTHLIKTRGQQVTLRCSPISGHKSVSWYQQVLGQGPQFIFQYYEKEERGRGNFPDRFSARQFPNYSSELNVNALLLGDSALYLCASSLGPGDYGYTFGSGTRLTVV.

This clone showed up just once. The chain links TRBV6-1 to TRBJ1-6, with 9 bases fitting TRBD1. CDR1 and CDR2 (germline): MNHNS, SASEGT. The CDR3 runs to 17 residues. V lost 4 bases and J lost 7; bases outside the gene matches: 11. Here the CDR3 DNA reads TGTGCCAGCAGTGCAATTTTCGGGACAGGGAGGAATTCACCCCTCCACTTT. Encoded protein: CASSAIFGTGRNSPLHF.